The 10 T cell receptor beta chains below come from one sample, sequenced in a study of blood T cell repertoires in COVID-19. The protocol was immunoSEQ multiplex PCR, while the TCRdb copy is restricted to in-frame clones and leaves out a portion. The sample yields roughly 100,000 clones, approximately 92% seen once. Sequencing was carried out using peripheral blood. The receptors stem from a woman aged 50 to 60 with COVID-19, enrolled during active disease.

This rearrangement joins TRBV27 to TRBJ2-2, with D perhaps TRBD2 (6 bases). This CDR3 spans 15 amino acids. Between the trimmed V and J ends, which lost 6 bases and 7 bases, there was a span of 18 bases. Germline V gene data show CDR1 as MNHEY and CDR2 as SMNVEV (reference sequence). The CDR3 loop reads CASRRTRISGGELFF. The CDR3 bases are TGTGCCAGCAGACGAACCAGAATTAGCGGCGGGGAGCTGTTTTTT.

This chain links TRBV28 with TRBJ1-3, with 8 bases matching TRBD1. The length of the CDR3 is 19 residues. V gave up 5 bases and J gave up 4 bases; unmatched junction bases: 19. Germline V gene lookup returns CDR1 MDHEN and CDR2 SYDVKM. The CDR3: CASSDGGLRGHPAGNTIYF. CDR3 DNA: TGTGCCAGCAGTGACGGAGGACTCAGGGGGCACCCGGCCGGAAACACCATATATTTT.

This rearrangement joins TRBV19 to TRBJ1-1; no clear D. This CDR3 has 12 amino acids. Germline assignment: CDR1 LNHDA and CDR2 SQIVND (reference sequence). Trimming took 7 bases from V and 4 from J, leaving 10 bases between them. CDR3 loop: CASKEWATEAFF. Here the CDR3 DNA reads TGTGCCAGTAAGGAATGGGCCACTGAAGCTTTCTTT.

V is TRBV19 and J is TRBJ1-1, with TRBD1 as a possible D gene (5 bases). The V end lost 3 bases, the J end lost 5 bases, and 10 bases lay between the germline ends. The CDR3 sequence is 13 residues long. Germline CDR1 LNHDA, CDR2 SQIVND (reference sequence). The CDR3 here is CASSIGRETEAFF. Written as DNA, the CDR3 is TGTGCCAGTAGTATCGGCAGGGAAACTGAAGCTTTCTTT.

This CDR3 is CASSPSTNSYNEQFF. CDR3 bases: TGTGCCAGTAGTCCGTCTACCAACTCCTACAATGAGCAGTTCTTC. The rearrangement links TRBV19 to TRBJ2-1; D gene unclear. The CDR3 has 15 amino acids. V was cut by 5 bases and J by 0 bases, with 11 bases left in between. From germline, CDR1 is LNHDA and CDR2 SQIVND (reference sequence).

The chain combines TRBV28 with TRBJ2-1; D is perhaps TRBD2 (6 bases). V dropped 6 bases and J dropped 3 bases, with 15 bases sitting between them. CDR1 MDHEN and CDR2 SYDVKM come from the germline V gene. The CDR3 contains 15 residues. The CDR3 reads CASSKTLGGYNEQFF. The CDR3 bases are TGTGCCAGCAGCAAGACGCTCGGGGGCTACAATGAGCAGTTCTTC.

The CDR3 DNA sequence: TGTGCCAGCAGCCCCACTCCCAGGGGTGAAGCTTTCTTT. This codes for CASSPTPRGEAFF. The genes are TRBV7-9 and TRBJ1-1; a weak D match, TRBD1 (6 bases). The V end lost 5 bases, the J end lost 7 bases, and 14 bases lay between the germline ends. CDR1 and CDR2 from the germline V gene are SEHNR and FQNEAQ (reference sequence). The CDR3 totals 13 residues.

This sequence joins TRBV2 and TRBJ1-6; 9 nucleotides agree with TRBD1. Per the germline V gene, CDR1 is SNHLY and CDR2 is FYNNEI. The V and J ends lost 6 bases and 10 bases, in that order; junction bases with no gene match: 7. This CDR3 has 14 amino acids. The CDR3 DNA reads as TGTGCCAGCAGGCCGGGACAGGGAGGCTCACCCCTCCACTTT. Amino acids: CASRPGQGGSPLHF.

This clone came up once. The chain employs TRBV7-9 and TRBJ2-7; 14 positions agree with TRBD2. This CDR3 region has 16 residues. The germline V gene encodes CDR1 SEHNR and CDR2 FQNEAQ (reference sequence). V gave up 1 base and J gave up 7 bases; unmatched junction bases: 6. CDR3 sequence: CASSLGAGTSGGEQYF. The CDR3 nucleotides read TGTGCCAGCAGCTTAGGAGCCGGGACTAGCGGGGGTGAGCAGTACTTC.

V is TRBV19 and J is TRBJ2-2, with D uncertain. Trimming pared 5 bases from V and 0 bases from J, leaving 10 bases between. Germline V gene data show CDR1 as LNHDA and CDR2 as SQIVND (reference sequence). This CDR3 contains 15 residues. The CDR3 sequence: CASSRVIPNTGELFF. DNA of the CDR3: TGTGCCAGTAGTCGGGTCATCCCGAACACCGGGGAGCTGTTTTTT.